One T cell receptor (beta chain) is described in this entry. The entry originates in a study of T cell changes during pregnancy in multiple sclerosis. Sequencing was performed with immunoSEQ multiplex PCR; in TCRdb, only in-frame clones are kept and a portion is missing. The repertoire holds about 80,000 clones, roughly 94% seen once, with over 1.1% in the top ten. The CDR3 spans 15 residues. CDR1 and CDR2 (germline): SGHRS, YFSETQ. V gave up 4 bases and J gave up 5 bases, with 18 bases separating them. The clonotype was recovered from a female donor with multiple sclerosis, enrolled in a pregnancy study. The source material was peripheral blood, sampled before pregnancy. V is TRBV5-1 and J is TRBJ1-1; perhaps TRBD1 as D (6 bases). The CDR3 loop is CASSQPQRGATEAFF. The CDR3 DNA reads as TGCGCCAGCAGCCAGCCCCAGCGGGGGGCGACTGAAGCTTTCTTT.